Following are 27 T cell receptor beta chains from one sample sequenced in a study of graft-versus-host responses after intestinal transplantation. Co-plated with around 200,000 CFSE-labeled responder cells were around 200,000 irradiated, violet-dye-labeled stimulator cells. This table comes from immunoSEQ multiplex PCR, and its TCRdb copy is limited to in-frame clones, with some not included. The sample shows 20,000 to 25,000 clones, 35% to 50% of them seen only once. The source material was alloreactive CD8+ T cells from a mixed lymphocyte reaction culture, sampled before transplantation. Subset described: CFSE-low proliferating T cells sorted from roughly six-day pre-transplant mixed lymphocyte reaction (GvH or HvG direction). These receptors were taken from a human patient who was an organ donor for intestinal transplantation.

This CDR3 is CASITRRGPYDPDTQYF. In DNA form, the CDR3 reads TGTGCCAGCATCACCCGACGGGGACCCTACGACCCAGATACGCAGTATTTT. The chain uses TRBV28 and TRBJ2-3, with D perhaps given as TRBD1 or TRBD2 (5 bases each). V was shortened by 7 bases and J by 4 bases, with 24 bases between the two germline ends. The germline V gene encodes CDR1 MDHEN and CDR2 SYDVKM. The CDR3 runs to 17 residues.

This clone was observed a handful of times. This chain uses TRBV11-2 with TRBJ1-3; D gene uncertain. This CDR3 has 16 residues. Deletions cut 0 bases from V and 0 bases from J, with 9 bases between. Germline loops: CDR1 SGHAT, CDR2 FQNNGV. Here the CDR3 reads CASSLDWDFSGNTIYF. The CDR3, as DNA: TGTGCCAGCAGCTTAGACTGGGATTTCTCTGGAAACACCATATATTTT.

The sample holds a few counts of this clone. The chain carries TRBV4-1 and TRBJ2-7; no clear D gene. The CDR3 loop spans 15 amino acids. Germline values: CDR1 MGHRA, CDR2 YSYEKL. Trimming cost V 3 bases and J 3 bases, with 15 bases left between them. The CDR3 reads CASSQGPENDYEQYF. The CDR3 DNA is TGCGCCAGCAGCCAGGGTCCAGAGAACGACTACGAGCAGTACTTC.

This clone has a handful of counts. The chain employs TRBV6-5 and TRBJ2-2; D unclear. Germline V gene sequence: CDR1 MNHEY, CDR2 SVGAGI. V dropped 5 bases and J dropped 2 bases, with 3 bases sitting between them. This CDR3 comprises 12 residues. The CDR3 bases are TGTGCCAGCAGTCCAAACACCGGGGAGCTGTTTTTT. Translating it yields CASSPNTGELFF.

The J gene is TRBJ1-2, the V gene TRBV29-1, with D perhaps TRBD1 (6 bases). The V end was cut by 7 bases, the J end by 4 bases, with 16 bases between. This CDR3 comprises 13 residues. Germline V gene data show CDR1 as SQVTM and CDR2 as ANQGSEA. The CDR3 here is CSAMTGGSYGYTF. The DNA of the CDR3 is TGCAGCGCTATGACAGGAGGAAGCTATGGCTACACCTTC.

The sample holds a few counts of this clone. J is TRBJ1-2 and V is TRBV5-4; D unresolved. CDR1 is SGHNT and CDR2 is YYREEE in the germline V gene (reference sequence). The CDR3 is 12 residues long. Trimming removed 3 bases at V and 2 bases at J, with 5 bases between. CDR3 residues: CASSSVNYGYTF. As DNA, the CDR3 is TGTGCCAGCAGCTCGGTAAACTATGGCTACACCTTC. Based on the CDR3 plus reference TRBV5-4 and TRBJ1-2, the full variable domain is ETGVTQSPTHLIKTRGQQVTLRCSSQSGHNTVSWYQQALGQGPQFIFQYYREEENGRGNFPPRFSGLQFPNYSSELNVNALELDDSALYLCASSSVNYGYTFGSGTRLTVV.

This clone is categorized as medium-sized (0.01 to 0.1%). This chain connects TRBV4-1 to TRBJ2-7; TRBD2 matches at 8 bases. This CDR3 is built from 15 residues. The trim removed 0 bases at V and 1 base at J, leaving 2 bases unmatched. Germline loops: CDR1 MGHRA, CDR2 YSYEKL. DNA for the CDR3: TGCGCCAGCAGCCAAGAACTAGCGGCTTCCTACGAGCAGTACTTC. This translates into CASSQELAASYEQYF.

By its share, this clone is medium-sized. This chain connects TRBV21-1 to TRBJ2-7. TRBV21-1 is classified as a pseudogene. The CDR3 spans 11 residues. The CDR3 sequence is CASSSHYEQYF. Here the CDR3 DNA reads TGTGCCAGCAGCTCTCACTACGAGCAGTACTTC.

The V gene is TRBV21-1, the J gene TRBJ2-4; TRBD1 is taken as the D call from the table, unchecked against the DNA. TRBV21-1 is listed as a pseudogene. The CDR3 is 14 residues long. CDR3 DNA: TGTGCCAGCAGCAAAACAGGGGCCAAAAACATTCAGTACTTC. Its translation: CASSKTGAKNIQYF.

In regard to this clone: At one of its ends the junction is not consistent with the germline gene, which may arise from a read error. The rearrangement links TRBV4-1 to TRBJ1-1; D not certain. The CDR3 consists of 13 residues. Germline V CDR1 and CDR2: MGHRA, YSYEKL. The CDR3 nucleotides are TGTGCCAGCAGTCCCCTCGGGGACACTGAAGCTTTCTTT. It translates to CASSPLGDTEAFF.

To note about this clone: Its ends do not fully match the called genes, so a read error is possible. The chain recombines TRBV5-1 with TRBJ1-5; 7 nucleotides line up with TRBD1. Germline CDR1 SGHRS, CDR2 YFSETQ. The CDR3 contains 15 residues. CDR3 coding DNA: TGCGCCAGCAGCTTAGGGACAGATAGCAATCAGCCCCGGCATTTT. Encoded protein: CASSLGTDSNQPRHF.

The rearrangement joins TRBV11-2 to TRBJ2-7; D is undetermined. This CDR3 is 16 amino acids long. Trimming removed 4 bases from V and 2 bases from J, with 18 bases in between. CDR1 is SGHAT, CDR2 FQNNGV, per germline. The CDR3 sequence: CASSSLTQQAPYEQYF. CDR3 coding DNA: TGTGCCAGCAGCTCCCTTACCCAGCAGGCCCCCTACGAGCAGTACTTC.

CDR3 region: CASSYSKEQFF. The CDR3 DNA sequence: TGTGCCAGCAGTTACTCGAAAGAGCAGTTCTTC. This rearrangement joins TRBV6-5 to TRBJ2-1; unclear D gene. V was trimmed by 0 bases and J by 10 bases, leaving 4 bases between them. CDR1 and CDR2 from the germline V gene are MNHEY and SVGAGI. This CDR3 is 11 amino acids long.

In this sample, this clone turned up a few times. The chain carries TRBV6-1 and TRBJ2-1; D gene ambiguous. Trimming took 3 bases from V and 10 from J, leaving 10 bases between them. Germline CDR1 MNHNS, CDR2 SASEGT. CDR3 length: 12 residues. This CDR3 reads CASSDFPKEQFF. CDR3 bases: TGTGCCAGCAGTGATTTTCCTAAGGAGCAGTTCTTC.

The V call is TRBV5-6, the J call TRBJ2-3; TRBD2 matches 12 bases. Germline V CDR1 and CDR2: SGHDT, YYEEEE. The CDR3 loop spans 15 amino acids. V lost 1 base and J lost 5; bases outside the gene matches: 2. This chain's CDR3 is CASSLSGLAGDTQYF. The CDR3 DNA sequence: TGTGCCAGCAGCTTGTCGGGACTAGCGGGAGATACGCAGTATTTT. Supplemented by reference TRBV5-6 and TRBJ2-3, the full variable domain reads DAGVTQSPTHLIKTRGQQVTLRCSPKSGHDTVSWYQQALGQGPQFIFQYYEEEERQRGNFPDRFSGHQFPNYSSELNVNALLLGDSALYLCASSLSGLAGDTQYFGPGTRLTVL.

The table lists this clone with a few counts. The chain employs TRBV6-5 and TRBJ2-7; D may correspond to TRBD1 or TRBD2 (5 bases each). The germline V gene has CDR1 MNHEY and CDR2 SVGAGI. V was clipped by 6 bases and J by 5 bases, with 14 bases between them. The CDR3 has 13 amino acids. DNA of the CDR3: TGTGCCAGCAGCCTCGGGACGGACCACGAGCAGTACTTC. Residues: CASSLGTDHEQYF.

The J gene is TRBJ2-1, the V gene TRBV19, with a weak D call TRBD2 (6 bases). The CDR3 length is 13 residues. In germline, CDR1 is LNHDA, CDR2 SQIVND (reference sequence). The V end was cut by 7 bases, the J end by 10 bases, with 17 bases between. The CDR3 loop is CASTPLGTREQFF. The CDR3 nucleotides are TGTGCCAGTACCCCTCTCGGGACTCGGGAGCAGTTCTTC.

This clone was recorded a few times. One end of the junction does not line up with germline, which may come from a read error. This rearrangement joins TRBV10-3 to TRBJ2-7, with 10 bases identical to TRBD2. This CDR3 region has 14 residues. Germline CDR1 is ENHRY and CDR2 is SYGVKD. CDR3 nucleotides: TGTGCCAGCAGTTACGGTAGCGGGGGGTACGAGCAGTACTTC. Its protein is CASSYGSGGYEQYF.

A few counts support this clone. This chain uses TRBV15 with TRBJ2-5; the match to TRBD1 covers 8 bases. Germline lookup yields CDR1 LNHNV and CDR2 YYDKDF (reference sequence). Trimming cost V 9 bases and J 1 base; bases outside gene matches: 7. This CDR3 has 14 amino acids. The CDR3 loop is CATRRRGPQETQYF. The CDR3 region has the DNA TGTGCCACAAGGCGCAGGGGGCCCCAAGAGACCCAGTACTTC. The full variable domain, rest sourced from reference TRBV15 and TRBJ2-5, is DAMVIQNPRYQVTQFGKPVTLSCSQTLNHNVMYWYQQKSSQAPKLLFHYYDKDFNNEADTPDNFQSRRPNTSFCFLDIRSPGLGDTAMYLCATRRRGPQETQYFGPGTRLLVL.

This clone was counted between two and nine times. The chain couples TRBV6-1 to TRBJ2-3, with 12 bases identical to TRBD2. Germline lookup yields CDR1 MNHNS and CDR2 SASEGT. Trimming removed 6 bases from V and 5 bases from J; junction bases left unmatched: 3. This CDR3 contains 14 residues. The chain's CDR3 is CASSLGLAGDTQYF. The CDR3 region has the DNA TGTGCCAGCAGCCTGGGACTAGCGGGAGATACGCAGTATTTT.

This clone was seen more than once but under ten times. The chain employs TRBV6-5 and TRBJ2-7, with D possibly being TRBD1 (5 bases). CDR3 size: 12 residues. V shed 5 bases and J shed 3 bases, with 8 bases lying between them. The germline gives CDR1 MNHEY, CDR2 SVGAGI. For the CDR3, the DNA is TGTGCCAGCAGTCCCCAGGGCTACGAGCAGTACTTC. Its protein is CASSPQGYEQYF.

The gene calls are TRBV7-2 and TRBJ2-7, with TRBD2 identical over 10 bases. This CDR3 contains 14 residues. The V gene end was trimmed by 6 bases and the J gene end by 4 bases; junction bases not matched to a gene: 6. CDR1 and CDR2 (germline): SGHTA, FQGNSA. Written as DNA, the CDR3 is TGTGCCAGCAGAACACTAGCGGGGAGATACGAGCAGTACTTC. Translating gives CASRTLAGRYEQYF.

This clone has more than one count but fewer than ten. V is TRBV4-1 and J is TRBJ2-5; D is unresolved. Germline V gene sequence: CDR1 MGHRA, CDR2 YSYEKL. CDR3 length: 13 residues. Trimming took 0 bases from V and 5 from J, leaving 7 bases between them. CDR3 protein: CASSQDRWETQYF. CDR3 nucleotide sequence: TGCGCCAGCAGCCAAGATAGGTGGGAGACCCAGTACTTC.

Only a few counts were recorded for this clone. This chain joins TRBV30 and TRBJ2-3, with D perhaps matching TRBD2 (6 bases). V was clipped by 5 bases and J by 8 bases, with 11 bases between them. The CDR3 consists of 11 residues. Germline CDR1 is GTSNPN and CDR2 is SVGIG (reference sequence). CDR3 protein: CAWGDFGTQYF. The CDR3 coding sequence is TGTGCCTGGGGGGACTTTGGTACGCAGTATTTT.

This clone occurred a few times. This chain uses TRBV19 with TRBJ1-2; a weak D match, TRBD1 (5 bases). Trimming cost V 3 bases and J 5 bases, with 10 bases left between them. CDR3 length: 13 amino acids. Germline V CDR1 and CDR2: LNHDA, SQIVND (reference sequence). CDR3: CASSIGTPYGYTF. Here the CDR3 DNA reads TGTGCCAGTAGTATCGGGACCCCATATGGCTACACCTTC.

There are a few counts of this clone. This chain joins TRBV6-1 and TRBJ2-7; 8 bases map to TRBD1. The V segment lost 7 bases and the J segment 2 bases; nucleotides outside the gene matches: 7. Germline V CDR1 and CDR2: MNHNS, SASEGT. The length of the CDR3 is 14 residues. The CDR3 protein is CASNSMTGAYEQYF. For the CDR3, the DNA is TGTGCCAGCAATTCAATGACAGGGGCCTACGAGCAGTACTTC.

This clone is medium-sized (0.01 to 0.1%) in the sample. The chain has TRBV13 and TRBJ2-7; no clear D gene. CDR1 PRHDT and CDR2 FYEKMQ come from the germline V gene (reference sequence). CDR3 size: 11 residues. Trimming pared 2 bases from V and 5 bases from J, leaving 4 bases between. The CDR3 DNA follows: TGTGCCAGCAGCTTAAACCACGAGCAGTACTTC. This codes for CASSLNHEQYF.